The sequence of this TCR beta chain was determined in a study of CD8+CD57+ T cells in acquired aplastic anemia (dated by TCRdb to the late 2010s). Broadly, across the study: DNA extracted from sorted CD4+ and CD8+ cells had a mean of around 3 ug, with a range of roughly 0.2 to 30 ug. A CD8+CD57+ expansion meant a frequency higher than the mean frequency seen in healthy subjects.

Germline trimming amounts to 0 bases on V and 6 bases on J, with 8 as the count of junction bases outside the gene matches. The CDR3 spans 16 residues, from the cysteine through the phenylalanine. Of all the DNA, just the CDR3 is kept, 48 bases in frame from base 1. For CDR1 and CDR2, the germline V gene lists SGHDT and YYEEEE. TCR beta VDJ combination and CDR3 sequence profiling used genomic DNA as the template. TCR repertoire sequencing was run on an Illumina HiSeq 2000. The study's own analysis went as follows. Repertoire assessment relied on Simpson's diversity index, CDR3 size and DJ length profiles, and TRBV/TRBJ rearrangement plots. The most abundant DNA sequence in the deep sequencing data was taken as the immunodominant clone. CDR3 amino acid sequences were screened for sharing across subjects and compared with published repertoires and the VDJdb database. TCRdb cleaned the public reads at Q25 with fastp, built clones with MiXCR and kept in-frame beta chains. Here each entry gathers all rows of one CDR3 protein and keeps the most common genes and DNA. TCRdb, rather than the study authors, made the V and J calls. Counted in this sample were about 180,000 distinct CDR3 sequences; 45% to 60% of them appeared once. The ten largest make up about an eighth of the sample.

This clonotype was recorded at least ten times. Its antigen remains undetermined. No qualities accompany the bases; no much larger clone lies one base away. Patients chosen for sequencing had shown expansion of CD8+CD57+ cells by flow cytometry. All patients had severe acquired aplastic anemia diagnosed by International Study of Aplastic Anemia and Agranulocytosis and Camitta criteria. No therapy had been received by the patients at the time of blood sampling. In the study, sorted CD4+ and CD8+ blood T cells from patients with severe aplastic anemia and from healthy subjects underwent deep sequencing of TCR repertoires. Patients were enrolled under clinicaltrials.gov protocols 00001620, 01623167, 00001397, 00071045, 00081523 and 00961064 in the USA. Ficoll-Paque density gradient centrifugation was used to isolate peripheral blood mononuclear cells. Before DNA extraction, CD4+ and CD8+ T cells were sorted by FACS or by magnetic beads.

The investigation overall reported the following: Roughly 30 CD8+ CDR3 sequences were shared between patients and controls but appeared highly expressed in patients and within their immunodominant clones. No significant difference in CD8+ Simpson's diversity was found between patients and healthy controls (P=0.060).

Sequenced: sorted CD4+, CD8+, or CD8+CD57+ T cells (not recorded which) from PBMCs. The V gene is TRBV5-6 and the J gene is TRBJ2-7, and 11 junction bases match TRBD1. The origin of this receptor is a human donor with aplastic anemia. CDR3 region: CASSLGGQGAGSEQYF. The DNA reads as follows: TGTGCCAGCAGCTTGGGAGGACAGGGGGCCGGTAGCGAGCAGTACTTC.